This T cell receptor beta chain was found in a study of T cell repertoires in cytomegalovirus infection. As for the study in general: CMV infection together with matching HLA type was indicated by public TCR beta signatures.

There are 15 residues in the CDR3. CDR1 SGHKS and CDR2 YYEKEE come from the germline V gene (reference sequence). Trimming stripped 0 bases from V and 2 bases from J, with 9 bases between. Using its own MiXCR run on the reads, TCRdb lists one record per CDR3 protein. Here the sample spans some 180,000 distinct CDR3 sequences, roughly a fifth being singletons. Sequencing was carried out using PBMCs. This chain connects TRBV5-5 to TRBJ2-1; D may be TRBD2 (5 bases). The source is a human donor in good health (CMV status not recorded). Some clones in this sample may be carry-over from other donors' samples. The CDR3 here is CASSLAGVAYNEQFF. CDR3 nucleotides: TGTGCCAGCAGCTTGGCCGGGGTCGCCTACAATGAGCAGTTCTTC.